The clone carrying this TCR beta chain was recorded only once. Its antigen remains unknown. Germline CDR1 is SGHVS and CDR2 is FNYEAQ. This CDR3 is 14 amino acids long. V lost 5 bases and J lost 1, with 11 bases in between. The data stem from a study of immune evolution from preneoplasia to lung adenocarcinoma. Whole-study results and caveats: From normal lung to invasive adenocarcinoma, top clone frequencies appeared to decrease. Normal lung had highest clonality; later lesions appeared denser, more diverse.

Here immunoSEQ multiplex PCR was the method, and the copy in TCRdb shows in-frame clones only, minus some. The sample has approximately 4,900 clones, 78% seen once. Resections took place in Japan or China from about 2014 to 2018. H&E slides confirmed each diagnosis, reviewed by two pathologists independently. The V call is TRBV7-6, the J call TRBJ2-5; maybe TRBD2 (6 bases). Material for sequencing was FFPE normal lung tissue adjacent to the tumor. This clonotype was obtained from a person between 45 and 75 years old with lung adenocarcinoma. The CDR3: CASSPWDSQETQYF. The CDR3 nucleotides are TGTGCCAGCAGCCCCTGGGACTCCCAAGAGACCCAGTACTTC.